These T cell receptor beta chains were read from a single sample in a study of shared clonotypes between healthy human individuals. Sequencing was performed with immunoSEQ multiplex PCR; in TCRdb, only in-frame clones are kept and a portion is missing. In the table there are roughly 1,600,000 clones, approximately 98.5% of which are singletons. Material for sequencing was naive CD4+ T cells sorted from blood. These receptors all come from a man aged 25 to 40 in good health. Each CDR3 is given with its conserved first and last residue. A D gene is named only where the DNA matches it firmly. Size is stated for part of the rows, as once, few or many counts, or as a class when the clone is expanded.

v_gene	j_gene	d_gene	abundance	CDR3nt	CDR3aa
TRBV7-6	TRBJ2-7	TRBD1	.	TGTGCCAGCAGCCATCCGACAGGGAAGCCCTACGAGCAGTACTTC	CASSHPTGKPYEQYF
TRBV9	TRBJ2-3	.	once	TGTGCCAGCAGCACTCGACCAGATACGCAGTATTTT	CASSTRPDTQYF
TRBV18	TRBJ2-2	.	.	TGTGCCAGCTCACCACCAGAAAGGGGCACTGTCGCCGGGGAGCTGTTTTTT	CASSPPERGTVAGELFF
TRBV5-1	TRBJ2-1	TRBD1	.	TGCGCCAGCAGCCCTCGGAAGACAGGGCGTCTGCCACCTCGGGTTGAGATCTTC	CASSPRKTGRLPPRVEIF
TRBV4-3	TRBJ2-7	TRBD2	.	TGCGCCAGCAGCCAAGACGCTCTAGCGGGAGAGGCCCACGAGCAGTACTTC	CASSQDALAGEAHEQYF
TRBV5-1	TRBJ2-2	.	once	TGCGCCAGCACCAAACAGCTAGCCCACAACACCGGGGAGCTGTTTTTT	CASTKQLAHNTGELFF
TRBV6-5	TRBJ1-3	.	.	TGTGCCAGCAGTTACACGACAGTTCCGCCTGGAAACACCATATATTTT	CASSYTTVPPGNTIYF
TRBV14	TRBJ1-3	.	.	TGTGCCAGCAGCCAAGATTCGACTCCCCTCTCTGGAAACACCATATATTTT	CASSQDSTPLSGNTIYF
TRBV5-1	TRBJ2-3	.	.	TGCGCCAGCAGCCCCGGACTATTCCTCGGCACAGATACGCAGTATTTT	CASSPGLFLGTDTQYF
TRBV5-1	TRBJ1-4	TRBD1	.	TGCGCCAGCAGCTCCCGGGGACAGATCAATGAAAAACTGTTTTTT	CASSSRGQINEKLFF
TRBV28	TRBJ2-7	TRBD2	.	TGTGCCAGCAGTCAGATGGGACTAGCTTTTACCTACGAGCAGTACTTC	CASSQMGLAFTYEQYF
TRBV9	TRBJ2-5	TRBD2	.	TGTGCCAGCAGCGTAGAGTCCGGAGGGAGGGTTCAAGAGACCCAGTACTTC	CASSVESGGRVQETQYF
TRBV7-6	TRBJ2-5	.	.	TGTGCCAGCAGCTCGGGACGCTGGAAGTACCAAGAGACCCAGTACTTC	CASSSGRWKYQETQYF
TRBV5-1	TRBJ2-1	.	.	TGCGCCAGCAGCTTGGGACTAGGGAGCTACAATGAGCAGTTCTTC	CASSLGLGSYNEQFF
TRBV7-8	TRBJ2-6	.	.	TGTGCCAGCAGCCGACAGGCTGGGGCCAACGTCCTGACTTTC	CASSRQAGANVLTF
TRBV7-9	TRBJ2-1	.	once	TGTGCCAGCAGCTTATTAGCTGGGCAGGGTTCGAATGAGCAGTTCTTC	CASSLLAGQGSNEQFF
TRBV9	TRBJ1-1	.	.	TGTGCCAGCAGCGTAGCATCACCGGACAGCATGAACACTGAAGCTTTCTTT	CASSVASPDSMNTEAFF
TRBV10-1	TRBJ2-3	.	once	TGCGCCAGCAGTGAAATGCTCCTTGGGGATACGCAGTATTTT	CASSEMLLGDTQYF
TRBV29-1	TRBJ2-7	.	.	TGCAGCGTCCTGTTTTTGGACGGAGGTAGACGTTCCTACGAGCAGTACTTC	CSVLFLDGGRRSYEQYF
TRBV4-1	TRBJ2-2	TRBD2	.	TGCGCCAGCAGCCAACGGACTAGCGGGAGAGTGAACACCGGGGAGCTGTTTTTT	CASSQRTSGRVNTGELFF
TRBV7-2	TRBJ2-7	.	.	TGTGCCAGCAGCACTAGGACACACTACGAGCAGTACTTC	CASSTRTHYEQYF
TRBV9	TRBJ1-2	TRBD1	.	TGTGCCAGCAGCGTAGCCCCGACAGGGGGCATTAGCGATGGCTACACCTTC	CASSVAPTGGISDGYTF
TRBV18	TRBJ2-3	TRBD2	.	TGTGCCAGCTCACCACTAGCGGGAGGGCCGGAGGGAGATACGCAGTATTTT	CASSPLAGGPEGDTQYF
TRBV5-1	TRBJ2-7	.	.	TGCGCCAGCAACCCCCTGTCAGGGTCCTACGAGCAGTACTTC	CASNPLSGSYEQYF
TRBV9	TRBJ2-1	.	.	TGTGCCAGCAGCGCGTCTACCGTCTCCTACAATGAGCAGTTCTTC	CASSASTVSYNEQFF
TRBV29-1	TRBJ1-2	.	.	TGCAGCGTTGAACAGGCGGGGGCCGGTCATGGCTACACCTTC	CSVEQAGAGHGYTF
TRBV11-3	TRBJ2-1	.	.	TGTGCCAGCAGTTCTGGCCCGAGGGAGCAGTTCTTC	CASSSGPREQFF
TRBV5-1	TRBJ2-1	.	.	TGCGCCAGCAGCTTCAGGGGAGGGAACAATGAGCAGTTCTTC	CASSFRGGNNEQFF
TRBV5-1	TRBJ1-2	.	.	TGCGCCAGCAGCGAAAGGGAGAATGGCTACACCTTC	CASSERENGYTF
TRBV2	TRBJ1-5	.	.	TGTGCCAGCAGTGAACGGACTCGGGATCAGCCCCAGCATTTT	CASSERTRDQPQHF
TRBV28	TRBJ1-5	TRBD1	.	TGTGCCAGCAGTTCACACCAGGGGGGGGGCAATCAGCCCCAGCATTTT	CASSSHQGGGNQPQHF
TRBV30	TRBJ2-5	TRBD2	.	TGTGCCTGGAGTGTCCTAGCGGGAGGGAACCAAGAGACCCAGTACTTC	CAWSVLAGGNQETQYF
TRBV19	TRBJ2-1	TRBD1	.	TGTGCCAGTAGTATTACAGGGGGCGATGAGCAGTTCTTC	CASSITGGDEQFF
TRBV28	TRBJ1-1	.	.	TGTGCCAGCAGTTTTTATGGGTTGGCGAACACTGAAGCTTTCTTT	CASSFYGLANTEAFF
TRBV7-2	TRBJ2-5	TRBD2	.	TGTGCCAGCAGCTTTAATGCGGGAGGGCAAGAGACCCAGTACTTC	CASSFNAGGQETQYF
TRBV18	TRBJ2-7	.	.	TGTGCCAGCTCCCGACGGAGCGAGCAGTACTTC	CASSRRSEQYF
TRBV4-3	TRBJ1-1	.	.	TGCGCCAGCAGCCAAGAAGAGGGAGGCGAAGCTTTCTTT	CASSQEEGGEAFF
TRBV5-4	TRBJ2-1	TRBD1	.	TGTGCCAGCAGCCTACGGACAGGGGGCTCCTACAATGAGCAGTTCTTC	CASSLRTGGSYNEQFF
TRBV11-3	TRBJ1-5	TRBD1	.	TGTGCCAGCAGCCTTAAATTAACCACTTTGACAGGGGCGGATCAGCCCCAGCATTTT	CASSLKLTTLTGADQPQHF
TRBV7-9	TRBJ1-1	.	.	TGTGCCAGCAGCCTAGAAGGGCAGGGGTCCACTGAAGCTTTCTTT	CASSLEGQGSTEAFF
TRBV15	TRBJ1-5	.	.	TGTGCCACCAGCAGAGTTGATCAGCCCCAGCATTTT	CATSRVDQPQHF
TRBV18	TRBJ1-1	.	.	TGTGCCAGCTCACCTTTTGATACAGGACTGAACACTGAAGCTTTCTTT	CASSPFDTGLNTEAFF
TRBV6-5	TRBJ2-1	.	.	TGTGCCAGCAGTTCAATTTCGGTTGGAACCTACAATGAGCAGTTCTTC	CASSSISVGTYNEQFF
TRBV19	TRBJ2-7	TRBD2	.	TGTGCCAGTAGTAGGACTAGCGGGAGTAGGGAGCAGTACTTC	CASSRTSGSREQYF
TRBV18	TRBJ2-5	.	.	TGTGCCAGCTCCCCACGCCCAGGGGTTCAAGAGACCCAGTACTTC	CASSPRPGVQETQYF
TRBV5-5	TRBJ2-7	.	.	TGTGCCAGCAGCTTAGGCAGCTCCTACGAGCAGTACTTC	CASSLGSSYEQYF
TRBV6-5	TRBJ2-7	.	.	TGTGCCAGCAGTTATCCAGGGGAGGGGGTCTACGAGCAGTACTTC	CASSYPGEGVYEQYF
TRBV18	TRBJ2-6	.	.	TGTGCCAGCTCACCAACCATACAGGGTCCTGGGGCCAACGTCCTGACTTTC	CASSPTIQGPGANVLTF
TRBV5-6	TRBJ2-7	.	.	TGTGCCAGCAGCTTTGGACGTCCCTACGAGCAGTACTTC	CASSFGRPYEQYF
TRBV27	TRBJ2-7	TRBD2	.	TGTGCCAGCAGTTTCCCGGGGAGGGACGAGCAGTACTTC	CASSFPGRDEQYF
TRBV5-6	TRBJ1-4	.	.	TGTGCCAGCAGCGAATACGGCACTCCGCCAACTAATGAAAAACTGTTTTTT	CASSEYGTPPTNEKLFF
TRBV5-1	TRBJ2-7	.	.	TGCGCCAGCAGCTTGGCGGGTGACTCCTACGAGCAGTACTTC	CASSLAGDSYEQYF
TRBV5-1	TRBJ2-6	.	.	TGCGCCAGCAGCTCGGCCATCGGTGGGGCCAACGTCCTGACTTTC	CASSSAIGGANVLTF
TRBV20-1	TRBJ2-3	.	once	TGCAGTGCTAGAGCTGTGGGCCCGCAGTATTTT	CSARAVGPQYF
TRBV23-1	TRBJ1-5	.	.	TGCGCCAGCAGTCAATCGGGCGAGAATAGCAATCAGCCCCAGCATTTT	CASSQSGENSNQPQHF
TRBV7-6	TRBJ2-7	TRBD1	once	TGTGCCAGCAGCCCCAGGACAGGGGGTATGTACTTC	CASSPRTGGMYF
TRBV28	TRBJ2-7	.	.	TGTGCCAGCAGCCTCCCCCTAGGGGCTCACGAGCAGTACTTC	CASSLPLGAHEQYF